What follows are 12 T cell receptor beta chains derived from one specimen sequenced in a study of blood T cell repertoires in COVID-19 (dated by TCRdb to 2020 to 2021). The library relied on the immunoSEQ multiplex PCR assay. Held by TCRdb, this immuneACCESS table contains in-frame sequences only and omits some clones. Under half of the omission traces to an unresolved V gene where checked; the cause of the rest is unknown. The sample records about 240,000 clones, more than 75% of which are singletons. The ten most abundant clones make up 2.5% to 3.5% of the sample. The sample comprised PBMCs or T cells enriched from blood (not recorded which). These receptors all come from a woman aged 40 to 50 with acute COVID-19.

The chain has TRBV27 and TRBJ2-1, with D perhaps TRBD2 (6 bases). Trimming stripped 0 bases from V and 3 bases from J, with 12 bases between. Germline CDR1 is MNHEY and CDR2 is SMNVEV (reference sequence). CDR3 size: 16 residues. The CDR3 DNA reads TGTGCCAGCAGTTTATCATCGGGAGAGGTCTACAATGAGCAGTTCTTC. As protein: CASSLSSGEVYNEQFF.

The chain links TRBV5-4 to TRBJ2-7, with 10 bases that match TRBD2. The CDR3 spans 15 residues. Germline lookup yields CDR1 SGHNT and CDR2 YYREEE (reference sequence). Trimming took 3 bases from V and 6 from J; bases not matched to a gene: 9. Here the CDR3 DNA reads TGTGCCAGCAGCTGGAGCCCTAGCGGGAGTACCGAGCAGTACTTC. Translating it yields CASSWSPSGSTEQYF.

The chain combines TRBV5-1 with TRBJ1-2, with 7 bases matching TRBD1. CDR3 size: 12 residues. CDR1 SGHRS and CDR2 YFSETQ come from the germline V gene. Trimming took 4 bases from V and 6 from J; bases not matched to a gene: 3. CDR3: CASSLQGDGYTF. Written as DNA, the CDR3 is TGCGCCAGCAGCCTCCAGGGGGATGGCTACACCTTC.

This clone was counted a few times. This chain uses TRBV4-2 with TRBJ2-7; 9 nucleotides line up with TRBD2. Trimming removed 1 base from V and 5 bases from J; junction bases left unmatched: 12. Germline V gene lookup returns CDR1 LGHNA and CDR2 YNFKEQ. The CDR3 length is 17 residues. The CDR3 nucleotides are TGTGCCAGCAGCCAAGGAGACTACGGACTAGCGACAGACGAGCAGTACTTC. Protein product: CASSQGDYGLATDEQYF.

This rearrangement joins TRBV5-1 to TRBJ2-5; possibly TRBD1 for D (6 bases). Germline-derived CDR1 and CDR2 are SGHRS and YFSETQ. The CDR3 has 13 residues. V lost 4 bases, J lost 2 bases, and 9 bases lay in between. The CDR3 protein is CASSRTVQETQYF. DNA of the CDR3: TGCGCCAGCAGCCGGACAGTTCAAGAGACCCAGTACTTC.

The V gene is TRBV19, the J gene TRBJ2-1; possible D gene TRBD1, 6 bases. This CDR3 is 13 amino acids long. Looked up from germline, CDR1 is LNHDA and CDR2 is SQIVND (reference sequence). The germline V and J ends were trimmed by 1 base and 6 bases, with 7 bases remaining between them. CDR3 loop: CASSIGDINEQFF. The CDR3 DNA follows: TGTGCCAGTAGTATAGGGGACATCAATGAGCAGTTCTTC.

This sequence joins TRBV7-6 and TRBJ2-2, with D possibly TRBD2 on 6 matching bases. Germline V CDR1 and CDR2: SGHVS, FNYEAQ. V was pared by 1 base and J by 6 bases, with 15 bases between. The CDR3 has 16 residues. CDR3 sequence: CASSLDASGPPGELFF. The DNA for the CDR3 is TGTGCCAGCAGCTTAGATGCGAGCGGGCCCCCCGGGGAGCTGTTTTTT.

DNA of the CDR3: TGTGCCAGCAGGGGGGGACAGGGAGACTATGGCTACACCTTC. Translated, it gives CASRGGQGDYGYTF. V usage is TRBV6-5 and J usage is TRBJ1-2; the match to TRBD1 covers 9 bases. CDR3 length: 14 residues. Unmatched junction bases numbered 5, after V lost 6 bases and J lost 3 bases. CDR1 and CDR2 (germline): MNHEY, SVGAGI.

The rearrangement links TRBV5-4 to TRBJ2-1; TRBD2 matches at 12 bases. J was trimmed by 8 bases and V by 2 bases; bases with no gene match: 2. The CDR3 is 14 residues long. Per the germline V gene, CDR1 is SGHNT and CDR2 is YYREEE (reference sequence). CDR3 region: CASSLSSGGDEQFF. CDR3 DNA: TGTGCCAGCAGCTTATCTAGCGGGGGGGATGAGCAGTTCTTC.

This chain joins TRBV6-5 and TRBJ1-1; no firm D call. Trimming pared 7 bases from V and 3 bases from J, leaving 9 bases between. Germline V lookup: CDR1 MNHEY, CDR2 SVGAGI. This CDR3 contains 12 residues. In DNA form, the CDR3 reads TGTGCCAGCAACGCCCGGGACACTGAAGCTTTCTTT. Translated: CASNARDTEAFF.

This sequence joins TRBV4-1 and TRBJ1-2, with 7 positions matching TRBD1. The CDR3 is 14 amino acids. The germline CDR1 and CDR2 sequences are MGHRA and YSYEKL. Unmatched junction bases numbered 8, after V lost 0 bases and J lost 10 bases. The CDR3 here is CASSQDGTAYAYTF. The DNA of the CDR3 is TGCGCCAGCAGCCAAGACGGGACAGCCTACGCCTACACCTTC.

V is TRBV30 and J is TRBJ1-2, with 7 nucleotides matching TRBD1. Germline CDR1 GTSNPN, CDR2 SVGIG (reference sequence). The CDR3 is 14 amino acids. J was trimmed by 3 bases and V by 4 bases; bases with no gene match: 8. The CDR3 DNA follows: TGTGCCTGGATCAGGGCAGGGACAGACTATGGCTACACCTTC. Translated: CAWIRAGTDYGYTF.